What follows are 14 T cell receptor beta chains derived from one specimen sequenced in a study of blood T cell repertoires in COVID-19 (dated by TCRdb to the early 2020s). Library method: the immunoSEQ multiplex PCR assay. Drawn from immuneACCESS, this table holds only the in-frame rearrangements with V and J called that TCRdb kept. Clones are partly lost; checked studies trace under half to an unresolved V gene and leave the rest unexplained. The sample table contains a few hundred thousand clones; only one count was recorded for roughly 89% of them. The top ten clones comprise roughly 16% of the sample. Sample: PBMCs or T cells enriched from blood (not recorded which). The receptors stem from a man aged 25 to 45 who had been exposed to COVID-19.

CDR3: CASSLDQLNTIYF. CDR3 nucleotides: TGTGCCAGCAGCTTAGATCAGTTAAACACCATATATTTT. V and J are TRBV11-2 and TRBJ1-3; no clear D gene. Trimming stripped 0 bases from V and 6 bases from J, with 6 bases between. The germline CDR1 and CDR2 sequences are SGHAT and FQNNGV. The CDR3 has 13 amino acids.

This clone was seen once. The chain links TRBV10-3 to TRBJ1-5; weak D call: TRBD1 (6 bases). Germline lookup yields CDR1 ENHRY and CDR2 SYGVKD. This CDR3 spans 15 amino acids. V gave up 5 bases and J gave up 0 bases, with 11 bases separating them. CDR3: CAISKQGYSNQPQHF. The CDR3 nucleotides are TGTGCCATCAGTAAACAGGGATATAGCAATCAGCCCCAGCATTTT.

The chain is built from TRBV3-1 (or the pseudogene TRBV3-2) and TRBJ2-7; TRBD1 is a possible D gene (5 bases). There are 14 residues in the CDR3. Germline V CDR1 and CDR2: LGHDT, YNNKEL (reference sequence). V was pared by 2 bases and J by 2 bases, with 10 bases between. As DNA, the CDR3 is TGTGCCAGCAGCCAACCAGGGTCAACCTACGAGCAGTACTTC. It translates to CASSQPGSTYEQYF.

The chain employs TRBV13 and TRBJ2-5; possibly TRBD2 for D (5 bases). CDR1 PRHDT and CDR2 FYEKMQ come from the germline V gene (reference sequence). CDR3 size: 15 residues. Trimming removed 0 bases from V and 7 bases from J, with 15 bases in between. The CDR3 region has the DNA TGTGCCAGCAGCTTAGGCCTCATGGCCCGGGGGACCCAGTACTTC. It yields the protein CASSLGLMARGTQYF. Complete variable domain (other parts from reference TRBV13 and TRBJ2-5): AAGVIQSPRHLIKEKRETATLKCYPIPRHDTVYWYQQGPGQDPQFLISFYEKMQSDKGSIPDRFSAQQFSDYHSELNMSSLELGDSALYFCASSLGLMARGTQYFGPGTRLLVL.

The chain employs TRBV2 and TRBJ2-3; TRBD2 aligns across 9 bases. Germline lookup yields CDR1 SNHLY and CDR2 FYNNEI. The CDR3 has 15 residues. CDR3 loop: CAARGGLGLTDTQYF. In DNA, the CDR3 is TGTGCTGCGCGGGGGGGACTAGGGTTAACAGATACGCAGTATTTT. The whole variable domain, filled in from reference TRBV2 and TRBJ2-3, reads EPEVTQTPSHQVTQMGQEVILRCVPISNHLYFYWYRQILGQKVEFLVSFYNNEISEKSEIFDDQFSVERPDGSNFTLKIRSTKLEDSAMYFCAARGGLGLTDTQYFGPGTRLTVL.

The rearrangement links TRBV19 to TRBJ1-1, with a possible D match to TRBD1 (6 bases). The CDR3 spans 16 residues. Germline CDR1 LNHDA, CDR2 SQIVND (reference sequence). V was cut by 1 base and J by 5 bases, with 17 bases left in between. The chain's CDR3 is CASSIGSLTGITEAFF. CDR3 DNA: TGTGCCAGTAGTATAGGTTCCCTAACAGGGATAACTGAAGCTTTCTTT.

The gene calls are TRBV6-5 and TRBJ1-4; 8 positions agree with TRBD1. After removal of 5 bases from V and 5 bases from J, the junction contained 1 base not matched to a gene. The CDR3 sequence is 13 residues long. The germline V gene has CDR1 MNHEY and CDR2 SVGAGI. CDR3 loop: CASSRQGNEKLFF. The CDR3 DNA is TGTGCCAGCAGTAGACAGGGGAATGAAAAACTGTTTTTT.

The chain recombines TRBV1 with TRBJ2-1; no check of the table's D call, TRBD2, against the DNA was made. TRBV1 is annotated as a pseudogene. The CDR3 runs 16 residues. The CDR3 loop reads CTSRTVPGGFDNEQFF. DNA for the CDR3: TGCACCAGCAGAACGGTACCGGGGGGGTTCGACAATGAGCAGTTCTTC.

The chain is built from TRBV14 and TRBJ1-3, with TRBD1 identical over 8 bases. CDR1 and CDR2 from the germline V gene are SGHDN and FVKESK. The CDR3 sequence is 15 residues long. The trim removed 3 bases at V and 3 bases at J, leaving 4 bases unmatched. The DNA for the CDR3 is TGTGCCAGCAGCCACGACAGGGGATTTGGAAACACCATATATTTT. Translating gives CASSHDRGFGNTIYF.

The rearrangement uses TRBV4-3 and TRBJ2-7, with 9 bases lining up with TRBD2. J gave up 5 bases and V 2 bases, and 13 bases lay outside the gene matches. This CDR3 spans 17 amino acids. The germline gives CDR1 LGHNA, CDR2 YSLEER. As DNA, the CDR3 is TGCGCCAGCAGCCAACGGGCCCTCAGCGGGGGGCTCGACGAGCAGTACTTC. Protein product: CASSQRALSGGLDEQYF.

The V and J genes are TRBV2 and TRBJ2-3; 8 nucleotides line up with TRBD2. With 2 bases clipped from V and 1 base from J, the junction kept 2 bases outside the gene matches. This CDR3 region has 15 residues. From germline, CDR1 is SNHLY and CDR2 FYNNEI. The CDR3: CASSESAGGTDTQYF. Here the CDR3 DNA reads TGTGCCAGCAGTGAATCAGCGGGGGGCACAGATACGCAGTATTTT.

The CDR3 bases are TGCGCCAGCAGCTGGGGACAGGACGGGGAGCTGTTTTTT. Its translation is CASSWGQDGELFF. The rearrangement joins TRBV5-1 to TRBJ2-2; 8 nucleotides agree with TRBD1. Germline V gene lookup returns CDR1 SGHRS and CDR2 YFSETQ. CDR3 length equals 13 residues. Unmatched junction bases numbered 2, after V lost 3 bases and J lost 7 bases.

V usage is TRBV4-1 and J usage is TRBJ2-2, with 10 bases fitting TRBD2. J lost 9 bases, V lost 4 bases, and 20 bases had no gene match. Germline V lookup: CDR1 MGHRA, CDR2 YSYEKL. CDR3 size: 19 residues. CDR3 in amino acids: CASSLDGQLAGEPNWELFF. CDR3 DNA sequence: TGCGCCAGCAGCCTCGACGGGCAGCTAGCGGGGGAACCCAATTGGGAGCTGTTTTTT.

The DNA for the CDR3 is TGTGCCAGCAGCTTTCAAGCCATGACTAGCGGACGCACAGATACGCAGTATTTT. It specifies CASSFQAMTSGRTDTQYF. The chain couples TRBV11-2 to TRBJ2-3, with 9 bases identical to TRBD2. Germline CDR1 SGHAT, CDR2 FQNNGV. The CDR3 covers 18 residues. V was pared by 3 bases and J by 1 base, with 11 bases of the junction left unmatched.